These T cell receptor beta chains were read from a single sample in a study of Graves' ophthalmopathy and Graves' hyperthyroidism. TCRdb analysed the multiplex PCR reads with MiXCR anew, one entry per CDR3 protein. The sample includes about 390,000 distinct CDR3 sequences, approximately 18% of them seen just once. Sequenced input: peripheral blood. These receptors originate from an adult woman with stable Graves' hyperthyroidism. CDR3s include the opening cysteine and the closing phenylalanine or tryptophan. D genes are given only for firm matches. Clone size, where shown, is once, few, many, or a class for clones that have expanded.

v_call	clone_size	d_call	cdr3_length	j_call	cdr3_aa	cdr3_nt
TRBV30	many	-	12	TRBJ1-1	CAWSERGTEAFF	TGTGCCTGGAGTGAACGGGGCACTGAAGCTTTCTTT
TRBV2	many	-	14	TRBJ2-7	CASSQGNFDYEQYF	TGTGCCAGCAGCCAGGGAAACTTTGATTACGAGCAGTACTTC
TRBV30	many	TRBD1	14	TRBJ2-4	CAWSVGQGRDIQYF	TGTGCCTGGAGTGTCGGACAGGGGAGAGACATTCAGTACTTC
TRBV20-1	-	-	14	TRBJ1-1	CSARAGHSKAEAFF	TGCAGTGCTAGAGCCGGACACTCGAAGGCTGAAGCTTTCTTT
TRBV6-1	-	-	15	TRBJ2-5	CASDRDTVFEETQYF	TGTGCCAGCGACCGGGACACCGTTTTTGAAGAGACCCAGTACTTC
TRBV5-1	many	-	13	TRBJ2-7	CASSAGHFYEQYF	TGCGCCAGCAGCGCTGGACATTTCTACGAGCAGTACTTC
TRBV6-1	-	-	15	TRBJ2-3	CASSDIRGSTDTQYF	TGTGCCAGCAGTGATATTCGGGGGAGTACAGATACGCAGTATTTT
TRBV5-1	many	TRBD1	16	TRBJ1-1	CASSWTGPITNTEAFF	TGCGCCAGCAGCTGGACAGGACCAATAACGAACACTGAAGCTTTCTTT
TRBV2	many	TRBD1	16	TRBJ1-2	CASSDQGAHYHYGYTF	TGTGCCAGCAGTGACCAGGGGGCCCACTATCACTATGGCTACACCTTC
TRBV12-3/TRBV12-4	many	-	13	TRBJ1-6	CASSVSWNSPLHF	TGTGCCAGCAGCGTAAGCTGGAATTCACCCCTCCACTTT
TRBV27	many	-	15	TRBJ2-2	CASSSADMNTGELFF	TGTGCCAGCAGTTCCGCCGACATGAACACCGGGGAGCTGTTTTTT
TRBV19	many	-	15	TRBJ1-1	CASSMGHLMNTEAFF	TGTGCCAGTAGTATGGGGCACCTCATGAACACTGAAGCTTTCTTT
TRBV28	many	-	17	TRBJ2-7	CASSLGEEVASSYEQYF	TGTGCCAGCAGTTTGGGGGAAGAGGTCGCGAGCTCCTACGAGCAGTACTTC
TRBV27	many	-	16	TRBJ2-7	CASSLSPGLRVSEQYF	TGTGCCAGCAGTTTATCGCCCGGCCTACGGGTGAGCGAGCAGTACTTC
TRBV12-3/TRBV12-4	once	TRBD1	14	TRBJ1-6	CASSLQGANSPLHF	TGTGCCAGCAGTTTACAGGGGGCCAATTCACCCCTCCACTTT
TRBV4-1	many	-	15	TRBJ2-5	CASSQALGIQETQYF	TGCGCCAGCAGCCAAGCCCTCGGGATCCAAGAGACCCAGTACTTC
TRBV3-1	many	TRBD1	13	TRBJ1-2	CASSPRDRGGYTF	TGTGCCAGCAGCCCCAGGGACAGGGGAGGCTACACCTTC
TRBV6-2/TRBV6-3	few	-	13	TRBJ2-5	CASSLNYQETQYF	TGTGCCAGCAGCCTAAACTACCAAGAGACCCAGTACTTC
TRBV19	few	TRBD1	14	TRBJ1-5	CASSVDRGYQPQHF	TGTGCCAGTAGTGTAGACAGGGGGTATCAGCCCCAGCATTTT
TRBV6-1	many	-	14	TRBJ2-7	CASIRGGTTYEQYF	TGTGCCAGCATCAGGGGAGGCACAACCTACGAGCAGTACTTC
TRBV19	many	-	13	TRBJ1-3	CASTWVKGNTIYF	TGTGCCAGTACCTGGGTAAAAGGAAACACCATATATTTT
TRBV7-8	many	TRBD1	15	TRBJ1-5	CASSLGTGSNQPQHF	TGTGCCAGCAGTTTAGGGACAGGGAGCAATCAGCCCCAGCATTTT
TRBV20-1	few	TRBD1	14	TRBJ1-2	CSLLRRDRHYGYTF	TGCAGCCTCCTTCGAAGGGACAGACACTATGGCTACACCTTC